This T cell receptor (beta chain) was documented in a study of blood T cell repertoires in COVID-19. On the study more broadly: The origin of the acute and convalescent COVID-19 samples was the United States, Italy and Spain. T cells, B-cell-depleted T cells, or PBMCs provided the cDNA or gDNA that served as material.

Germline V CDR1 and CDR2: LNHDA, SQIVND (reference sequence). The CDR3 contains 16 residues. The V segment lost 3 bases and the J segment 7 bases; nucleotides outside the gene matches: 8. The Seattle patients, enrolled during active infection, were followed longitudinally. Source study methods: Using reference gene primer amplification, nucleated cell counts were estimated. Data came from immunoSEQ multiplex PCR; TCRdb stores just in-frame clones and leaves some out. The DNA gave D and trimming, while V, J and clone size come from that table. The repertoire has 65,000 to 95,000 clones, 78% of them found once; the top ten carry just over 35%.

The sequence derives from a man between 60 and 75 years old with COVID-19, enrolled during active disease. This chain connects TRBV19 to TRBJ2-3, with 12 bases fitting TRBD2. The sample consisted of peripheral blood. The CDR3 region is CASSIRPSGGAHTQYF. The DNA for the CDR3 is TGTGCCAGTAGTATTAGGCCTAGCGGGGGGGCCCATACGCAGTATTTT.